This T cell receptor beta chain was documented in a study of cytomegalovirus exposure and HLA in healthy donors. Background on the study: An early release of data contained 80 million to 85 million unique TCRs, which came from HLA-typed donors. General observations from the study: An assumption of roughly uniform sequencing depth across donors underlay the presence/absence analyses.

Germline V CDR1 and CDR2: SGHRS, YFSETQ. J lost 9 bases, V lost 5 bases, and 11 bases had no gene match. This CDR3 region has 15 residues. Of note for this clone: The antigen remains unidentified.

13 Jbeta primers and 60 Vbeta primers were used for the PCR. The protocol was immunoSEQ multiplex PCR, while the TCRdb copy is restricted to in-frame clones and leaves out a portion. The sample includes 90,000 to 140,000 clones, roughly four fifths of them seen just once. The receptor's source is a man aged 35-49 years in good health and CMV-seronegative. The J gene is TRBJ2-1, the V gene TRBV5-1, with 10 nucleotides matching TRBD2. The source material was PBMCs. CDR3: CASRLELSGGGEQFF. The CDR3 bases are TGCGCCAGCAGATTAGAGCTGAGCGGGGGGGGTGAGCAGTTCTTC.